Only one count was recorded for the clone carrying this TCR beta chain. Authors' methods: Estimation of nucleated cell counts relied on the amplification of reference gene primers. TCRdb's table, derived via immunoSEQ multiplex PCR, lists solely in-frame clones and lacks some. V and J calls and clone size are copied from that table; D and trimming were computed from the DNA. This table holds around 190,000 clones, roughly 84% found once. This specimen belongs to a study of blood T cell repertoires in COVID-19. About the study: The study drew acute and convalescent COVID-19 samples from the United States, Italy and Spain.

This CDR3 contains 13 residues. V shed 3 bases and J shed 12 bases, with 16 bases lying between them. CDR1 and CDR2 from the germline V gene are LNHDA and SQIVND (reference sequence). Material for sequencing was peripheral blood. The chain combines TRBV19 with TRBJ2-3, with a tentative D call TRBD2 (5 bases). The TCR was taken from a man aged 50 to 59 with COVID-19, enrolled during active disease. CDR3 nucleotides: TGTGCCAGTAGTATGGGAGAAACTACTCCCCAGTATTTT. Its translation is CASSMGETTPQYF.